This is a list of T cell receptor beta chains from one sample in a study of PD-1 blockade in classical Hodgkin lymphoma. Using immunoSEQ multiplex PCR, the repertoire was profiled, and TCRdb retains in-frame clones only, with some absent. The sample includes 70,000 or so clones, over 90% of them seen just once. The source material was peripheral blood mononuclear cells (PBMCs). All receptors derive from a human donor with classical Hodgkin lymphoma. Both conserved end residues are part of each CDR3. A D gene is named only where the DNA matches it firmly. Size is stated for part of the rows, as once, few or many counts, or as a class when the clone is expanded.

TRBV27	NA	TRBJ2-7	NA	CASSFIRTIGEQYF	TGTGCCAGCAGTTTCATTCGGACCATCGGTGAGCAGTACTTC
TRBV6-5	NA	TRBJ1-2	NA	CASGDNYGYTF	TGTGCCAGCGGGGATAACTATGGCTACACCTTC
TRBV2	NA	TRBJ2-1	TRBD2	CASSEGHQTSGRGRKIF	TGTGCCAGCAGTGAGGGACACCAGACTAGCGGGAGGGGTCGAAAAATCTTC
TRBV5-6	NA	TRBJ2-7	NA	CARGGDRDYEQYF	TGTGCCAGAGGGGGGGACAGAGACTACGAGCAGTACTTC
TRBV9	once	TRBJ2-7	NA	CASSVAVGVFYEQYF	TGTGCCAGCAGCGTAGCGGTAGGGGTTTTCTACGAGCAGTACTTC
TRBV7-2	once	TRBJ2-7	NA	CASSPTDGTYEQYF	TGTGCCAGCAGCCCAACGGACGGGACCTACGAGCAGTACTTC
TRBV7-6	NA	TRBJ1-1	TRBD1	CASSWTGKAEAFF	TGTGCCAGCAGCTGGACAGGGAAGGCTGAAGCTTTCTTT
TRBV6-5	NA	TRBJ2-7	TRBD1	CASINTGTGAGEQYF	TGTGCCAGCATTAATACCGGGACAGGGGCTGGGGAGCAGTACTTC
TRBV5-1	NA	TRBJ1-1	NA	CASSLKAANTEAFF	TGCGCCAGCAGCTTGAAGGCAGCGAACACTGAAGCTTTCTTT
TRBV9	NA	TRBJ2-3	TRBD2	CASSDWLAGAPDTQYF	TGTGCCAGCAGCGATTGGCTAGCGGGAGCTCCCGATACGCAGTATTTT
TRBV27	NA	TRBJ2-2	NA	CASKSSSSAPLFF	TGTGCCAGCAAAAGCAGTTCGTCTGCCCCCCTGTTTTTT
TRBV5-4	NA	TRBJ2-6	NA	CASSSRAGANVLTF	TGTGCCAGCAGCTCCCGGGCTGGGGCCAACGTCCTGACTTTC
TRBV5-1	NA	TRBJ2-3	NA	CASRSSGTSTDTQYF	TGCGCCAGCAGGTCAAGCGGGACAAGCACAGATACGCAGTATTTT
TRBV5-1	NA	TRBJ2-1	NA	CASSLGLVSLYEQFF	TGCGCCAGCAGCTTGGGCCTGGTCTCCCTTTACGAGCAGTTCTTC
TRBV6-6	NA	TRBJ1-2	NA	CASSPGGYGYTF	TGTGCCAGCAGCCCCGGGGGCTATGGCTACACCTTC
TRBV19	NA	TRBJ2-3	NA	CASSIGSTDTQYF	TGTGCCAGTAGTATAGGAAGCACAGATACGCAGTATTTT
TRBV28	NA	TRBJ1-1	NA	CASSSGNKAFF	TGTGCCAGCAGTTCAGGGAATAAAGCTTTCTTT
TRBV30	NA	TRBJ1-2	NA	CAGDGEWVGYTF	TGTGCAGGCGACGGGGAATGGGTTGGCTACACCTTC
TRBV30	NA	TRBJ1-5	NA	CAWSQGQNQPQHF	TGTGCCTGGAGCCAGGGCCAGAATCAGCCCCAGCATTTT
TRBV6-7	NA	TRBJ2-4	TRBD2	CAGSGRAKNIQYF	TGTGCCGGTAGCGGGAGAGCCAAAAACATTCAGTACTTC
TRBV7-2	NA	TRBJ1-2	NA	CASSRWAARYNGYTF	TGTGCCAGCAGCCGTTGGGCAGCCCGATACAATGGCTACACCTTC
TRBV29-1	once	TRBJ1-4	TRBD1	CSVRQGANEKLFF	TGCAGCGTTCGACAGGGGGCTAATGAAAAACTGTTTTTT
TRBV5-1	NA	TRBJ1-2	NA	CASSLTPGSGYTF	TGCGCCAGCAGCTTAACTCCGGGATCAGGCTACACCTTC
TRBV5-1	NA	TRBJ1-1	TRBD1	CASSATGQTYTEAFF	TGCGCCAGCAGCGCGACGGGACAGACTTACACTGAAGCTTTCTTT
TRBV30	NA	TRBJ1-2	TRBD1	CAWSVQGRRLTF	TGTGCCTGGAGTGTACAGGGGCGCCGCCTCACCTTC
TRBV28	NA	TRBJ1-4	NA	CASSLSNEKLFF	TGTGCCAGCAGTCTAAGTAATGAAAAACTGTTTTTT
TRBV5-6	NA	TRBJ2-3	NA	CASSLDGTSTDTQYF	TGTGCCAGCAGCTTAGACGGTACTAGCACAGATACGCAGTATTTT
TRBV29-1	NA	TRBJ2-7	TRBD1	CSVEKTGTGGREQYF	TGCAGCGTAGAGAAGACCGGGACAGGGGGCAGGGAGCAGTACTTC
TRBV4-2	NA	TRBJ2-5	NA	CASSRLGIKETQYF	TGTGCCAGCAGCCGGCTGGGCATCAAAGAGACCCAGTACTTC